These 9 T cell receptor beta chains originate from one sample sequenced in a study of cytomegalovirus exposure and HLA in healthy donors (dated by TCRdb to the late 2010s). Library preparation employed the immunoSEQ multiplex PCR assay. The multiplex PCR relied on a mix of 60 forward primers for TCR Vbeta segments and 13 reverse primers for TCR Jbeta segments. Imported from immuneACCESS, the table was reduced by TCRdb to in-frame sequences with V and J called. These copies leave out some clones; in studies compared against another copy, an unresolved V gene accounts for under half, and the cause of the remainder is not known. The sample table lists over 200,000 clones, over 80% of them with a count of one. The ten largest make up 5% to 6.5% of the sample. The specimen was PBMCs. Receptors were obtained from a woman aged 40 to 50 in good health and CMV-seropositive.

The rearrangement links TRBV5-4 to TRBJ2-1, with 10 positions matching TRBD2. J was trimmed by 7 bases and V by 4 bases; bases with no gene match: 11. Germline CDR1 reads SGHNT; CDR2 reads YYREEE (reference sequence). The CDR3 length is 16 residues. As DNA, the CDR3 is TGTGCCAGCAGCCCACTCAGGGCTAGCGGGGGTAATGAGCAGTTCTTC. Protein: CASSPLRASGGNEQFF.

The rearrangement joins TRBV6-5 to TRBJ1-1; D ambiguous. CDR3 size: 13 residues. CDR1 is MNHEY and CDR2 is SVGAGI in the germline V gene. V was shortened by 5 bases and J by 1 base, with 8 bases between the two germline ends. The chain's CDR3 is CASSQSGNTEAFF. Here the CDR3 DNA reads TGTGCCAGCAGTCAATCGGGGAACACTGAAGCTTTCTTT.

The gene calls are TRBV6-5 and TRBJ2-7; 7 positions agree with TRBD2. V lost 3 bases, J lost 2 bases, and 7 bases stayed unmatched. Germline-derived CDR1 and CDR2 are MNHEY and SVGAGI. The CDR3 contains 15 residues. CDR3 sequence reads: CASSYSTRGAYEQYF. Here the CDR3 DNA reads TGTGCCAGCAGTTATAGTACCCGGGGGGCCTACGAGCAGTACTTC.

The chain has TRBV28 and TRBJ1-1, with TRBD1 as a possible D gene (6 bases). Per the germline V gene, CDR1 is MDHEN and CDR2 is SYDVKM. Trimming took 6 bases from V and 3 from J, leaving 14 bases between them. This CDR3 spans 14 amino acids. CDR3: CASRGGRLDTEAFF. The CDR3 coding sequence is TGTGCCAGCAGGGGGGGGCGATTAGACACTGAAGCTTTCTTT.

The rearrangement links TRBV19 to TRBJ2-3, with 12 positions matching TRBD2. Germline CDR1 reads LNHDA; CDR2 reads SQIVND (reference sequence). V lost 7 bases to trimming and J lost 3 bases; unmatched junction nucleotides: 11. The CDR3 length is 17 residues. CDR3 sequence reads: CASTRSSGGELTDTQYF. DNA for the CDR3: TGTGCCAGTACCCGATCTAGCGGGGGGGAGTTAACAGATACGCAGTATTTT. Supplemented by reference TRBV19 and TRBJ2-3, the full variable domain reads DGGITQSPKYLFRKEGQNVTLSCEQNLNHDAMYWYRQDPGQGLRLIYYSQIVNDFQKGDIAEGYSVSREKKESFPLTVTSAQKNPTAFYLCASTRSSGGELTDTQYFGPGTRLTVL.

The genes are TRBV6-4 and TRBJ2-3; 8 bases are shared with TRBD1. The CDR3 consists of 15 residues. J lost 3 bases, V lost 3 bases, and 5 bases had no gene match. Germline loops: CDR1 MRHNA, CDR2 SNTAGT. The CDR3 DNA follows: TGTGCCAGCAGTGAAAGAGACAGGGGTACAGATACGCAGTATTTT. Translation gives CASSERDRGTDTQYF.

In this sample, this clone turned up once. DNA of the CDR3: TGTGCCATCAGTACAGGAGGGACTAATGAAAAACTGTTTTTT. Amino acid sequence: CAISTGGTNEKLFF. V and J are TRBV10-3 and TRBJ1-4, with D possibly TRBD1 on 5 matching bases. CDR3 length: 14 residues. The ends were cut back, 5 bases at V and 2 bases at J, with 9 bases in the middle. Per germline, CDR1 ENHRY and CDR2 SYGVKD.

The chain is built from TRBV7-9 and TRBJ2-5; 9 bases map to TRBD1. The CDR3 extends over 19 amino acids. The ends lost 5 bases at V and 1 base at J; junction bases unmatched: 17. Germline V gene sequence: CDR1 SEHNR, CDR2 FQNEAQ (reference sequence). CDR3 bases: TGTGCCAGCAGCCGGTATAGGGGGACAGGGAGGATCCCCCAAGAGACCCAGTACTTC. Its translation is CASSRYRGTGRIPQETQYF.

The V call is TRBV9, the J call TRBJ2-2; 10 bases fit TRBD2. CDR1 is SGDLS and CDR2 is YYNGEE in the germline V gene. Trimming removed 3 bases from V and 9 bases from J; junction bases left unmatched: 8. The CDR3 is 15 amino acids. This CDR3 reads CASSGSSGGPRELFF. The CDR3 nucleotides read TGTGCCAGCAGCGGATCTAGCGGGGGCCCCCGGGAGCTGTTTTTT.